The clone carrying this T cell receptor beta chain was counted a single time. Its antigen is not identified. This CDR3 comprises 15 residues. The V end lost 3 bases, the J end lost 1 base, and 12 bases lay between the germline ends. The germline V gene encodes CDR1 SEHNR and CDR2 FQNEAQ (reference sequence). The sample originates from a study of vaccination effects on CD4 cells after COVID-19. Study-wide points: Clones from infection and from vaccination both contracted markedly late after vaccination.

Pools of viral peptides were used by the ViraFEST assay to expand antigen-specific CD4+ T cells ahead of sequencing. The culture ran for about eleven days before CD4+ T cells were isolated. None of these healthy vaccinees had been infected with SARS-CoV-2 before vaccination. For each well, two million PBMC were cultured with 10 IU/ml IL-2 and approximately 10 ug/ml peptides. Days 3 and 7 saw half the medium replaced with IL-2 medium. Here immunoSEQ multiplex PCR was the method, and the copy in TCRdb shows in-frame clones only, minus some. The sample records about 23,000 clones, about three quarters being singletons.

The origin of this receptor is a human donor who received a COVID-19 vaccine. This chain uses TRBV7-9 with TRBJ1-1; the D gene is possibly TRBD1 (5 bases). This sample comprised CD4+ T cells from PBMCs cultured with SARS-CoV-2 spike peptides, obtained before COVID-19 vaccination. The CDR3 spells CASSFEGHQNTEAFF. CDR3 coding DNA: TGTGCCAGCAGCTTTGAGGGGCATCAGAACACTGAAGCTTTCTTT.